This T cell receptor (beta chain) was identified in a study of control samples from healthy donors and cancer patients. The CDR3 contains 17 residues. V was shortened by 0 bases and J by 0 bases, with 14 bases between the two germline ends. Germline CDR1 is LNHDA and CDR2 is SQIVND (reference sequence). Data came from immunoSEQ multiplex PCR; TCRdb stores just in-frame clones and leaves some out. The sample records about 140,000 clones, roughly nine tenths being singletons. The genes are TRBV19 and TRBJ1-1; the D is unclear. Sequenced sample: blood. This clonotype originated in a man aged 18 to 30 in good health. The CDR3 reads CASSIDPSRQMNTEAFF. DNA of the CDR3: TGTGCCAGTAGTATAGATCCGTCCCGTCAAATGAACACTGAAGCTTTCTTT.